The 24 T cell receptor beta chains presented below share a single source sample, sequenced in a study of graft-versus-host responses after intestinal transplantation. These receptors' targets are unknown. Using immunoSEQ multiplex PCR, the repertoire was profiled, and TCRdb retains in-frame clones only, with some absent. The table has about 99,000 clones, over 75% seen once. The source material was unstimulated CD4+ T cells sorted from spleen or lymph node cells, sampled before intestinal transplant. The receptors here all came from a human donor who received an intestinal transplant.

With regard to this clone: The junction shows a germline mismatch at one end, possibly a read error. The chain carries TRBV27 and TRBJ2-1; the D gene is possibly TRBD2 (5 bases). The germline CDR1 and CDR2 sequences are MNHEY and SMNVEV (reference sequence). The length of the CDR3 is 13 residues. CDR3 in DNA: TGTGCCTGCAGCACCCGGGACTACAATGAGCAGTTCTTC. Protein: CACSTRDYNEQFF.

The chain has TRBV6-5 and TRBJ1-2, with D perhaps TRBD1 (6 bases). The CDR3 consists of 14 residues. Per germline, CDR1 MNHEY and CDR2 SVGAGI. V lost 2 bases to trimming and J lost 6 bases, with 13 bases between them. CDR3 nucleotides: TGTGCCAGCAGTTACGCTACAGGGTTTCATGGCTACACCTTC. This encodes CASSYATGFHGYTF.

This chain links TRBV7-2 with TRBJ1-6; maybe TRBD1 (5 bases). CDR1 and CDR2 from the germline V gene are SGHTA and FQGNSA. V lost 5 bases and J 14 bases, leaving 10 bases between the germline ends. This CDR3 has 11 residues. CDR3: CASSRGSALHF. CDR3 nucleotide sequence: TGTGCCAGCAGCAGGGGTTCGGCCCTCCACTTT. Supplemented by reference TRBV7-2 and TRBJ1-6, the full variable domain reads GAGVSQSPSNKVTEKGKDVELRCDPISGHTALYWYRQSLGQGLEFLIYFQGNSAPDKSGLPSDRFSAERTGGSVSTLTIQRTQQEDSAVYLCASSRGSALHFGNGTRLTVT.

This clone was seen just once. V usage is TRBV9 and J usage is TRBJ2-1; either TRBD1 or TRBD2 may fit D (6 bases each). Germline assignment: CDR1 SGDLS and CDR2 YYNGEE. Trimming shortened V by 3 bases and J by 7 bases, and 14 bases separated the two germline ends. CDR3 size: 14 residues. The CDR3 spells CASSEGGRRNEQFF. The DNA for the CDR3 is TGTGCCAGCAGCGAGGGGGGTAGACGGAATGAGCAGTTCTTC.

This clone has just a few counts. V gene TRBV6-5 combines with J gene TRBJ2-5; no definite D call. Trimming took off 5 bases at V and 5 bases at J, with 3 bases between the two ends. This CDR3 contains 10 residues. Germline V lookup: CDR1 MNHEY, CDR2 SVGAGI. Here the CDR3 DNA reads TGTGCCAGCAGTGCGGAGACCCAGTACTTC. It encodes CASSAETQYF.

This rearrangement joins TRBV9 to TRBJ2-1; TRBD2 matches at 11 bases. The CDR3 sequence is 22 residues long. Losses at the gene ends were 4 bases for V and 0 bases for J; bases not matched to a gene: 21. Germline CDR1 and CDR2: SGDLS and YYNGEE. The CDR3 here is CASSSPAGLAGGDTLSYNEQFF. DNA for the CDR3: TGTGCCAGCAGCTCCCCCGCGGGGCTAGCGGGGGGCGATACTCTCTCCTACAATGAGCAGTTCTTC.

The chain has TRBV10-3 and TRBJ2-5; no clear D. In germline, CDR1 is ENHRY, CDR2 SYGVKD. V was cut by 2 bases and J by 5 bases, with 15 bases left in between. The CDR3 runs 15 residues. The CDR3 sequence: CAISEMVAIRETQYF. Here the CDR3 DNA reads TGTGCCATCAGTGAGATGGTGGCGATTCGGGAGACCCAGTACTTC.

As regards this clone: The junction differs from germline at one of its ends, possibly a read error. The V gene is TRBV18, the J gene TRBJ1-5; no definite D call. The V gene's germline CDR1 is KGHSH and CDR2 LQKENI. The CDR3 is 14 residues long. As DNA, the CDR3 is TGTGTCAGCTCACCAAGGGAGGGCAATCAGCCCCAGCATTTT. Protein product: CVSSPREGNQPQHF.

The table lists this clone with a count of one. CDR3 coding DNA: TGTGCCAGCAGCTTATCCCACGACAGGGCCAATCAGCCCCAGCATTTT. It is translated as CASSLSHDRANQPQHF. The V gene is TRBV7-2, the J gene TRBJ1-5; 7 nucleotides match TRBD1. CDR1 SGHTA and CDR2 FQGNSA come from the germline V gene. The CDR3 is 16 residues long. Unmatched junction bases numbered 7, after V lost 2 bases and J lost 3 bases.

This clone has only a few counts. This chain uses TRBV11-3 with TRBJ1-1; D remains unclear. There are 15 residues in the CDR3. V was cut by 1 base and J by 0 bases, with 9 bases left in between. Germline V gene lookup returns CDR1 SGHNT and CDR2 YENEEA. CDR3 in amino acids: CASSLGAGMNTEAFF. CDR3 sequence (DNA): TGTGCCAGCAGCTTAGGGGCAGGAATGAACACTGAAGCTTTCTTT.

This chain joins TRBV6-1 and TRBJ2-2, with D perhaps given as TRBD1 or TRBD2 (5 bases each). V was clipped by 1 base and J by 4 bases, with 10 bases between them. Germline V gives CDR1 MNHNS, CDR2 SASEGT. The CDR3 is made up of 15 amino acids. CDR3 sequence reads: CASSEVVGVTGELFF. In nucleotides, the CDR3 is TGTGCCAGCAGTGAAGTGGTGGGGGTCACCGGGGAGCTGTTTTTT.

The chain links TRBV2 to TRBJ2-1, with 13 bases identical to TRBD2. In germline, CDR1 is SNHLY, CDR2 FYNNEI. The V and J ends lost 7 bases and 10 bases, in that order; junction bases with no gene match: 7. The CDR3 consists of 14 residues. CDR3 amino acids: CASKTGLAGPEQFF. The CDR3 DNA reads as TGTGCCAGCAAAACGGGACTAGCGGGACCCGAGCAGTTCTTC. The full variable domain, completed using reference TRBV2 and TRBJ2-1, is EPEVTQTPSHQVTQMGQEVILRCVPISNHLYFYWYRQILGQKVEFLVSFYNNEISEKSEIFDDQFSVERPDGSNFTLKIRSTKLEDSAMYFCASKTGLAGPEQFFGPGTRLTVL.

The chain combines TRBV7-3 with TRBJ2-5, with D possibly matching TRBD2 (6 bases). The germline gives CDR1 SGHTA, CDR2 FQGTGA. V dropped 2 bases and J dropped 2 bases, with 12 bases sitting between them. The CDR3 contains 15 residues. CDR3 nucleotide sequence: TGTGCCAGCAGCTTAGGGGGGAATAATCAAGAGACCCAGTACTTC. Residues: CASSLGGNNQETQYF. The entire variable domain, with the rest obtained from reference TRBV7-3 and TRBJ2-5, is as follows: GAGVSQTPSNKVTEKGKYVELRCDPISGHTALYWYRQSLGQGPEFLIYFQGTGAADDSGLPNDRFFAVRPEGSVSTLKIQRTERGDSAVYLCASSLGGNNQETQYFGPGTRLLVL.

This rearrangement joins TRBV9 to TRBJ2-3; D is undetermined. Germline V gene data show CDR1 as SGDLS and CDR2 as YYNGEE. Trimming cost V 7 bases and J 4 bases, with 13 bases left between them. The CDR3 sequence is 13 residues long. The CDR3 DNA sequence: TGTGCCAGCGGCACCACCCAGGCAGATACGCAGTATTTT. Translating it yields CASGTTQADTQYF.

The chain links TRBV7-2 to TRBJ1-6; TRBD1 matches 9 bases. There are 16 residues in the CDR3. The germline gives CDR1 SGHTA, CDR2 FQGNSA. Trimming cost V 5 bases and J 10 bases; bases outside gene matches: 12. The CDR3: CASSVQGARAGSPLHF. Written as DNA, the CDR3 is TGTGCCAGCAGCGTACAGGGGGCGCGGGCGGGCTCACCCCTCCACTTT.

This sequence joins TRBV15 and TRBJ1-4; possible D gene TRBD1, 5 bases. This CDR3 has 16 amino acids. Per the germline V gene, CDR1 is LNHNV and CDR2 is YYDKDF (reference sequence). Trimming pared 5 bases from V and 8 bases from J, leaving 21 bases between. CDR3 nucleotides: TGTGCCACCAGCGGGTGGACGGGGCGAGGTGACGAAAAACTGTTTTTT. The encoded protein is CATSGWTGRGDEKLFF.

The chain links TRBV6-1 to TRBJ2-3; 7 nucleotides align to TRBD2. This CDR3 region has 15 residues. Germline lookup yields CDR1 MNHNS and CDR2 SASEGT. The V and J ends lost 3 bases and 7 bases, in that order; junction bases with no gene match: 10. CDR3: CASSDGGGRANTQYF. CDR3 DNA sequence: TGTGCCAGCAGTGACGGTGGGGGGAGGGCCAATACGCAGTATTTT.

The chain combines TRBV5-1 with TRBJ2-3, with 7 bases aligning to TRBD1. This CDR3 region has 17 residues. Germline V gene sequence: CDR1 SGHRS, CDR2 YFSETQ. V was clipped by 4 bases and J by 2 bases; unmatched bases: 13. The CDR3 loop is CASSIRTGTGYTDTQYF. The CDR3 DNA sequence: TGCGCCAGCAGCATCCGGACAGGTACAGGATACACAGATACGCAGTATTTT.

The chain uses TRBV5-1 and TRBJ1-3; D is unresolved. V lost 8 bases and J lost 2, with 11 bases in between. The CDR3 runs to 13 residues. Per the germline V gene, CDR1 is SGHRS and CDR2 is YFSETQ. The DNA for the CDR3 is TGCGCCAGTCGTGGGATAACTGGAAACACCATATATTTT. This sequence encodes CASRGITGNTIYF.

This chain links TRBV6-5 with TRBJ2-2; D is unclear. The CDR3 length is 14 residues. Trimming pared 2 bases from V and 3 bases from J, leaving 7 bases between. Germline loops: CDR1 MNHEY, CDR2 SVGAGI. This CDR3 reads CASSYIRDTGELFF. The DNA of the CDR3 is TGTGCCAGCAGTTACATAAGGGACACCGGGGAGCTGTTTTTT.

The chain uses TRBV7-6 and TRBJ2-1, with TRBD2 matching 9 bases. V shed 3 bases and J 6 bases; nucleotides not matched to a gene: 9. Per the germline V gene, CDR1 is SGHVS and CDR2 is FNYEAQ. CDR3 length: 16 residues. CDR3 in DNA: TGTGCCAGCAGCTTGCGTAGCGGGAGTCTTCGCAATGAGCAGTTCTTC. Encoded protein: CASSLRSGSLRNEQFF.

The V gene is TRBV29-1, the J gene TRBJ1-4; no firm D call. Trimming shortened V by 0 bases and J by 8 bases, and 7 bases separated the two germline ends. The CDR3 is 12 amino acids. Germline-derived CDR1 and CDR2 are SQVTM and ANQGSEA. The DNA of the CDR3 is TGCAGCGTTGAAGATCGTCCAGAAAAACTGTTTTTT. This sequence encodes CSVEDRPEKLFF.

The CDR3 nucleotides read TGTGCCAGCAGTTTTCCGGGACTAGCGGGAGATCACAATGAGCAGTTCTTC. Amino acids: CASSFPGLAGDHNEQFF. The V call is TRBV27, the J call TRBJ2-1, with 14 bases that match TRBD2. The CDR3 has 17 amino acids. Trimming cost V 3 bases and J 5 bases; bases outside gene matches: 6. Germline-derived CDR1 and CDR2 are MNHEY and SMNVEV (reference sequence).

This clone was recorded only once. This CDR3 is CASSVALRDHNEQFF. The CDR3 nucleotides are TGTGCCAGCAGCGTAGCCCTCCGGGACCACAATGAGCAGTTCTTC. The chain couples TRBV9 to TRBJ2-1; D is perhaps TRBD1 or TRBD2 (5 bases each). V lost 0 bases and J lost 5, with 12 bases in between. The length of the CDR3 is 15 residues. CDR1 and CDR2 (germline): SGDLS, YYNGEE.